This T cell receptor beta chain is from a study of breast tumors, draining lymph nodes, adjacent tissues. Details on this clonotype: Antigen: not known. Lacking the conserved final phenylalanine or tryptophan, this CDR3 likely reflects a read error. The DNA is omitted, as the CDR3 cannot be located on it reliably, and the CDR3 follows TCRdb's listing.

Germline values: CDR1 SGDLS, CDR2 YYNGEE. Termini included, the CDR3 measures 9 amino acids. Study-wide results and caveats: Tumors had less TCR diversity than lymph nodes, more than nontumor tissue. Tumor T cell lymph node origin was a supported hypothesis, not proven. Most tumor T cells seemingly derive from lymph node, then expand in tumor.

TCRdb called the multiplex PCR reads again in MiXCR, with one record for every CDR3 protein. This table has over 200,000 distinct CDR3 sequences, about 34% appearing once. Breast cancer patients provided tissue from their axillary draining lymph nodes. The rearrangement uses TRBV9 and TRBJ2-6. What was sequenced was axillary lymph node tissue. The receptor's source is a female donor with breast cancer. Some clones in this sample may be carry-over from other donors' samples. The chain's CDR3 is CASSVTGSS.